In its sample, the clone carrying this TCR beta chain was seen many times. The data derive from a study of tumor-infiltrating lymphocytes in primary liver carcinoma. Study summary: Sample counts of productive TCRbeta reads spanned roughly 3.5 to 8 million; these counts were similar across tissue types.

Scientists recovered RNA and DNA together from around 20-30 mg of unsorted bulk tissue. This CDR3 comprises 15 residues. The junction had 2 bases not matched to a gene; V was cut back by 2 bases and J by 3 bases. Germline V lookup: CDR1 MNHEY, CDR2 SVGEGT. TCR beta cDNA was prepared out of roughly 490 ng total RNA by means of a constant-region primer. A slightly modified ARM-PCR protocol with three nested multiplex PCR rounds produced these TCR beta libraries. The first two PCR rounds used TRBV1-TRBV30 primers with a Cbeta primer, roughly 10 cycles each. TCRdb called the multiplex PCR reads again in MiXCR, with one record for every CDR3 protein. The table records tens of thousands of distinct CDR3 sequences, approximately 69% of them present only once.

The rearrangement links TRBV6-2 or TRBV6-3 to TRBJ2-3, with 10 positions matching TRBD2. This sequence originates from a man in his forties with primary liver carcinoma and hepatitis B virus infection. Material: tumor-adjacent normal liver tissue. The CDR3 bases are TGTGCCAGCAGTTACGCTAGCGGGAGTACAGATACGCAGTATTTT. Translating gives CASSYASGSTDTQYF.